The 12 T cell receptor beta chains listed next were all sequenced from one sample in a study of T cell repertoires in cytomegalovirus infection. A single record per CDR3 protein comes from TCRdb applying MiXCR to the reads. The sample comprises about 27,000 distinct CDR3 sequences, around a fifth of which are singletons, and approximately 81% rests with the top ten. Their cognate antigens are unknown. Sequenced material: CD8+ T cells from cultured PBMCs, taken from culture after CMV antigen stimulation. These receptors came from a human donor in good health (CMV status not recorded). Some clones in this sample may be carry-over from other donors' samples.

The chain carries TRBV27 and TRBJ2-1; 9 positions agree with TRBD2. The V gene's germline CDR1 is MNHEY and CDR2 SMNVEV (reference sequence). The CDR3 loop spans 18 amino acids. The V gene end was trimmed by 3 bases and the J gene end by 6 bases; junction bases not matched to a gene: 15. For the CDR3, the DNA is TGTGCCAGCAGTTTGGGGCGCGCGTTCGCTAGCGGGGCCAATGAGCAGTTCTTC. This gives the protein CASSLGRAFASGANEQFF.

This clonotype was seen ten or more times. The V call is TRBV2, the J call TRBJ2-3; D perhaps matches TRBD2 (6 bases). Between the trimmed V and J ends, which lost 3 bases and 6 bases, there was a span of 13 bases. Germline values: CDR1 SNHLY, CDR2 FYNNEI. The CDR3 runs to 14 residues. The CDR3 here is CASSDSGALDTQYF. CDR3 nucleotide sequence: TGTGCCAGCAGTGATAGCGGAGCTCTGGATACGCAGTATTTT. Full variable domain (missing parts from reference TRBV2 and TRBJ2-3): EPEVTQTPSHQVTQMGQEVILRCVPISNHLYFYWYRQILGQKVEFLVSFYNNEISEKSEIFDDQFSVERPDGSNFTLKIRSTKLEDSAMYFCASSDSGALDTQYFGPGTRLTVL.

In this sample, this clonotype turned up many times. The rearrangement uses TRBV11-2 and TRBJ1-1; D is unresolved. This CDR3 has 14 residues. V shed 5 bases and J shed 4 bases, with 14 bases lying between them. Germline assignment: CDR1 SGHAT and CDR2 FQNNGV. The CDR3 protein is CASSPGLKTTEAFF. CDR3 DNA sequence: TGTGCCAGCAGCCCCGGACTGAAGACCACTGAAGCTTTCTTT.

This chain links TRBV5-1 with TRBJ2-1, with a possible D match to TRBD1 (5 bases). The V end lost 2 bases, the J end lost 3 bases, and 6 bases lay between the germline ends. Germline-derived CDR1 and CDR2 are SGHRS and YFSETQ. CDR3 length: 13 residues. Here the CDR3 DNA reads TGCGCCAGCAGCTTCGGACACTACAATGAGCAGTTCTTC. Amino acid sequence: CASSFGHYNEQFF.

The chain uses TRBV7-9 and TRBJ2-7; the D is unclear. V lost 5 bases, J lost 0 bases, and 5 bases lay in between. Germline V gives CDR1 SEHNR, CDR2 FQNEAQ (reference sequence). This CDR3 is 12 amino acids long. The CDR3 protein is CASSPPSYEQYF. The CDR3 DNA reads TGTGCCAGCAGCCCCCCCTCCTACGAGCAGTACTTC.

This clonotype occurred a few times. The V gene is TRBV7-2, the J gene TRBJ2-1, with 7 bases aligning to TRBD2. The CDR3 is made up of 17 amino acids. V shed 4 bases, J shed 4 bases, and the junction held 13 bases outside the gene matches. CDR1 SGHTA and CDR2 FQGNSA come from the germline V gene. CDR3 sequence: CASSSPEGASGYNEQFF. Here the CDR3 DNA reads TGTGCCAGCAGCTCCCCCGAGGGAGCTAGCGGATACAATGAGCAGTTCTTC. The whole variable domain, filled in from reference TRBV7-2 and TRBJ2-1, reads GAGVSQSPSNKVTEKGKDVELRCDPISGHTALYWYRQSLGQGLEFLIYFQGNSAPDKSGLPSDRFSAERTGGSVSTLTIQRTQQEDSAVYLCASSSPEGASGYNEQFFGPGTRLTVL.

The J gene is TRBJ1-2, the V gene TRBV7-9; the D gene is possibly TRBD1 (5 bases). V was trimmed by 5 bases and J by 5 bases, leaving 24 bases between them. CDR1 and CDR2 from the germline V gene are SEHNR and FQNEAQ (reference sequence). This CDR3 has 17 residues. The CDR3 sequence: CASSPKSPGTGLYGYTF. For the CDR3, the DNA is TGTGCCAGCAGCCCTAAGAGTCCCGGGACGGGTTTGTATGGCTACACCTTC.

V usage is TRBV7-1 and J usage is TRBJ2-7; TRBD2 agrees at 10 bases. TRBV7-1 is classed as an ORF, of uncertain function. V was clipped by 10 bases and J by 6 bases; unmatched bases: 6. The CDR3 totals 12 residues. Here the CDR3 DNA reads TGTGCCACCCGGCTAGCGGGAGTCGAGCAGTACTTC. It codes for CATRLAGVEQYF.

This clonotype was observed a few times. The rearrangement links TRBV19 to TRBJ1-1, with D possibly being TRBD1 (5 bases). V lost 5 bases and J lost 4, with 14 bases in between. CDR3 length equals 14 residues. Germline-derived CDR1 and CDR2 are LNHDA and SQIVND (reference sequence). Written as DNA, the CDR3 is TGTGCCAGTAGTTTTTCCTCGGGGACCACTGAAGCTTTCTTT. It codes for CASSFSSGTTEAFF. Variable domain in full (rest from reference TRBV19 and TRBJ1-1): DGGITQSPKYLFRKEGQNVTLSCEQNLNHDAMYWYRQDPGQGLRLIYYSQIVNDFQKGDIAEGYSVSREKKESFPLTVTSAQKNPTAFYLCASSFSSGTTEAFFGQGTRLTVV.

V is TRBV7-3 and J is TRBJ2-5; TRBD2 matches at 7 bases. In germline, CDR1 is SGHTA, CDR2 FQGTGA. V dropped 5 bases and J dropped 4; count of bases not matched to a gene: 10. CDR3 length: 15 residues. CDR3 bases: TGTGCCAGCAGCCCGTGGGGAGGGGCGGGAGAGACCCAGTACTTC. Amino acid sequence: CASSPWGGAGETQYF.

The chain carries TRBV7-8 and TRBJ2-3; TRBD2 matches at 9 bases. The trim removed 1 base at V and 2 bases at J, leaving 7 bases unmatched. The CDR3 spans 17 residues. Germline CDR1 reads SGHVS; CDR2 reads FQNEAQ. The CDR3 DNA is TGTGCCAGCAGCTTAGACCAAAGCGGGGGGCACACAGATACGCAGTATTTT. It translates to CASSLDQSGGHTDTQYF.

Many counts were recorded for this clonotype. The chain carries TRBV7-9 and TRBJ1-5, with 9 bases lining up with TRBD1. This CDR3 has 15 residues. Losses at the gene ends were 5 bases for V and 1 base for J; bases not matched to a gene: 3. The germline V gene has CDR1 SEHNR and CDR2 FQNEAQ (reference sequence). The CDR3 DNA reads TGTGCCAGCAGCGGTGGACAGGGGAGCAATCAGCCCCAGCATTTT. This sequence encodes CASSGGQGSNQPQHF.